The clone carrying this T cell receptor beta chain was counted ten times or more. The antigen is unknown. The sample comes from a study of T-cell reconstitution after alpha-beta-depleted transplantation in children. Findings and limits, study-wide: Most T-cell counts and diversity one year after the transplant came from T cells that were newly produced.

A library of TCRbeta sequences, prepared with unique molecular identifiers, was generated. TCRdb analysed the PCR reads with MiXCR anew, one entry per CDR3 protein. Of fewer than 550,000 distinct CDR3 sequences listed, roughly an eighth are singletons. This CDR3 has 15 residues. CDR1 and CDR2 from the germline V gene are MNHEY and SVGAGI. V was shortened by 0 bases and J by 0 bases, with 6 bases between the two germline ends. Sample: PBMCs, mostly from graft donor cells, taken 180 days after TCRalphabeta/CD19-depleted stem cell transplant. This rearrangement joins TRBV6-5 to TRBJ1-5; D gene uncertain. The TCR comes from a female patient aged 2-15 years who had a stem cell transplant for aplastic anemia, so the T cells may come from the graft donor. CDR3 residues: CASSYSGTSNQPQHF. CDR3 DNA: TGTGCCAGCAGTTACTCGGGCACTAGCAATCAGCCCCAGCATTTT.